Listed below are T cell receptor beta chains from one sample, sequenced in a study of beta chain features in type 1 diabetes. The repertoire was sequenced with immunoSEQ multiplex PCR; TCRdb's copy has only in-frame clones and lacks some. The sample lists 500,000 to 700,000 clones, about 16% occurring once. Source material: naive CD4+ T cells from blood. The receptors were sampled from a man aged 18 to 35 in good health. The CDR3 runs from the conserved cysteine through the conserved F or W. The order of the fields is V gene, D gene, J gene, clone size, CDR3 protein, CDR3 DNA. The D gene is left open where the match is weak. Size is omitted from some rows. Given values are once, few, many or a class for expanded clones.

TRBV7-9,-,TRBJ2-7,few,CASSLGRGREYEQYF,TGTGCCAGCAGCCTAGGCCGCGGACGGGAGTACGAGCAGTACTTC
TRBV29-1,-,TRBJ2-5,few,CSVAPRFKETQYF,TGCAGCGTTGCCCCACGTTTTAAAGAGACCCAGTACTTC
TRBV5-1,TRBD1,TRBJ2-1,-,CASSLIQGANEQFF,TGCGCCAGCAGCTTGATACAGGGGGCGAATGAGCAGTTCTTC
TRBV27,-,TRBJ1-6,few,CASSPIGGSPNSPLHF,TGTGCCAGCAGCCCAATTGGGGGGTCTCCAAATTCACCCCTCCACTTT
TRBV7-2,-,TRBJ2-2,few,CASSLPSGRELFF,TGTGCCAGCAGCTTACCGTCGGGGCGGGAGCTGTTTTTT
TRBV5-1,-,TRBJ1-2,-,CASSLGTDPYGYTF,TGCGCCAGCAGCTTGGGTACGGACCCCTATGGCTACACCTTC
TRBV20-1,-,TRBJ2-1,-,CSAEGGAEQFF,TGCAGTGCTGAGGGGGGGGCTGAGCAGTTCTTC
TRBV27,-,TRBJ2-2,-,CASSFKVTGELFF,TGTGCCAGCAGTTTCAAGGTCACCGGGGAGCTGTTTTTT
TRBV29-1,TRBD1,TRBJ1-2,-,CSVEGRDRGPLSYTF,TGCAGCGTTGAAGGGCGGGACAGGGGGCCGCTGAGCTACACCTTC
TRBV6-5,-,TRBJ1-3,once,CASSYSRSSGNTIYF,TGTGCCAGCAGTTACTCACGGAGCTCTGGAAACACCATATATTTT
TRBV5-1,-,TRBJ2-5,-,CASSRTVRQETQYF,TGCGCCAGCAGCAGGACAGTGAGACAAGAGACCCAGTACTTC
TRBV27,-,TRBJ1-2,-,CASSLGGYTF,TGTGCCAGCAGTTTGGGAGGCTACACCTTC
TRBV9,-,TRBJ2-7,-,CASSVGERGEQYF,TGTGCCAGCAGCGTAGGGGAACGGGGCGAGCAGTACTTC
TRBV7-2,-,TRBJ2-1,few,CASSFPPGFQFF,TGTGCCAGCAGCTTCCCGCCAGGGTTTCAGTTCTTC